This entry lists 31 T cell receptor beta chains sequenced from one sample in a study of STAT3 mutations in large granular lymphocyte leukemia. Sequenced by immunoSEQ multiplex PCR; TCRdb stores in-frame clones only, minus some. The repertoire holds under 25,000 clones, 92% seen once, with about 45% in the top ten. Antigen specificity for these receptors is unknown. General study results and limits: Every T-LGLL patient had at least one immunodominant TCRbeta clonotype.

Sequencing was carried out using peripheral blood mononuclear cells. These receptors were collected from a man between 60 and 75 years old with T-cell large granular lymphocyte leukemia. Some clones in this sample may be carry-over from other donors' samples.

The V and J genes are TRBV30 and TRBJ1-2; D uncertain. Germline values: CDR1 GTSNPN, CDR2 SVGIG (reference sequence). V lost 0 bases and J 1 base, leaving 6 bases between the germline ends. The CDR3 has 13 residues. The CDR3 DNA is TGTGCCTGGAGTGTCGGTCGTAACTATGGCTACACCTTC. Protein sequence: CAWSVGRNYGYTF.

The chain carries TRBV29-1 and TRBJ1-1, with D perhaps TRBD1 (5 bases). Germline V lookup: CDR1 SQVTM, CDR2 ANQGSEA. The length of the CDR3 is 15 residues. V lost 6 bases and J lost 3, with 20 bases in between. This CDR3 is CSVKRDSNMDTEAFF. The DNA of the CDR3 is TGCAGCGTAAAAAGGGACTCCAACATGGACACTGAAGCTTTCTTT.

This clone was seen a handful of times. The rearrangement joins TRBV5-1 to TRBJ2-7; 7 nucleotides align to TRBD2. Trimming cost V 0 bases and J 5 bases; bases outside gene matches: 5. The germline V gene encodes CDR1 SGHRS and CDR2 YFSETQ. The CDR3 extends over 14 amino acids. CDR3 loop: CASSLGGEGNEQYF. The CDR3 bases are TGCGCCAGCAGCTTGGGAGGGGAGGGAAACGAGCAGTACTTC.

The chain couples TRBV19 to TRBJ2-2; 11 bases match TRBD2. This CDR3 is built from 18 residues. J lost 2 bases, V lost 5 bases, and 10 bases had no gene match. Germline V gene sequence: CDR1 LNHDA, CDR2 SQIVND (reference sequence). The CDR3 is CASSRWPTSGANTGELFF. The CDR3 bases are TGTGCCAGTAGTCGATGGCCGACTAGCGGGGCAAACACCGGGGAGCTGTTTTTT.

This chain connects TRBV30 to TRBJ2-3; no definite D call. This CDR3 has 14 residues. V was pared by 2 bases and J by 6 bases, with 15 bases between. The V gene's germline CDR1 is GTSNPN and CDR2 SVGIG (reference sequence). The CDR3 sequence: CAWSPGLGDDTQYF. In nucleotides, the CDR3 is TGTGCCTGGAGTCCCGGCTTGGGTGACGATACGCAGTATTTT.

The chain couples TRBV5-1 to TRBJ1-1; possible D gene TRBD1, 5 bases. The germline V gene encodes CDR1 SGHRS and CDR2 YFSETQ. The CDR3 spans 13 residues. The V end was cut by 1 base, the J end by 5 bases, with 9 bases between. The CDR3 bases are TGCGCCAGCAGCTTGAAAAGGGGAACTGAAGCTTTCTTT. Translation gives CASSLKRGTEAFF.

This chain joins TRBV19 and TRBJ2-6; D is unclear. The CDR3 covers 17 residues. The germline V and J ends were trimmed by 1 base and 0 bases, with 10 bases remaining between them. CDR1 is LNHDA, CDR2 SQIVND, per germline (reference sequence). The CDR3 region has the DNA TGTGCCAGTAGTATAGGAAGGGCTATCTCTGGGGCCAACGTCCTGACTTTC. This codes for CASSIGRAISGANVLTF.

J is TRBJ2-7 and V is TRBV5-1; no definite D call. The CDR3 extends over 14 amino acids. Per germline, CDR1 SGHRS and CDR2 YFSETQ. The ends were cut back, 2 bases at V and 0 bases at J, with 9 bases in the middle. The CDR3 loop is CASSFSGNSYEQYF. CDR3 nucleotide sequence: TGCGCCAGCAGCTTTTCAGGAAACTCCTACGAGCAGTACTTC.

CDR3 protein: CASSSFPEGLSGANVLTF. The CDR3 DNA is TGTGCCAGCAGCTCTTTCCCGGAGGGCCTCTCTGGGGCCAACGTCCTGACTTTC. This sequence joins TRBV7-9 and TRBJ2-6; the D gene is possibly TRBD2 (6 bases). V gave up 4 bases and J gave up 0 bases, with 16 bases separating them. Germline V gene sequence: CDR1 SEHNR, CDR2 FQNEAQ (reference sequence). The CDR3 loop spans 18 amino acids.

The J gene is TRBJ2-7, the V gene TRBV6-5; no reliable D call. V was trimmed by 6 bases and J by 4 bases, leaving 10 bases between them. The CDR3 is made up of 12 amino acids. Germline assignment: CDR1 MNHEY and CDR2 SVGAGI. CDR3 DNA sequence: TGTGCCAGCAGCCGCGACGCGTACGAGCAGTACTTC. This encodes CASSRDAYEQYF.

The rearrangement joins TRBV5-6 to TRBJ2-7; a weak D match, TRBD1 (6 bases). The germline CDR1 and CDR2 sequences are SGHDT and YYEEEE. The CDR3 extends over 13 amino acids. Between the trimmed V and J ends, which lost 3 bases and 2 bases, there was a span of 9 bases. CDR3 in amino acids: CASSSTGTYEQYF. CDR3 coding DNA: TGTGCCAGCAGCTCGACAGGTACCTACGAGCAGTACTTC.

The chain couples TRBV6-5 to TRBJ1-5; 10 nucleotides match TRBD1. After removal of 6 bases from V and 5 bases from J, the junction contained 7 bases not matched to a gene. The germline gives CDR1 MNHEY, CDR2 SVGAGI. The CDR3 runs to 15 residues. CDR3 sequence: CASRRQGARDQPQHF. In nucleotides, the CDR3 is TGTGCCAGCAGACGACAGGGGGCGAGGGATCAGCCCCAGCATTTT.

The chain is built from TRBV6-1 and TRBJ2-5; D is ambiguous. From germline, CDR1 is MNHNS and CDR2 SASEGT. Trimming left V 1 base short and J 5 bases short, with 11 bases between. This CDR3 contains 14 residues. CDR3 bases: TGTGCCAGCAGTGAAGGACTCTTTGGGGAGACCCAGTACTTC. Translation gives CASSEGLFGETQYF.

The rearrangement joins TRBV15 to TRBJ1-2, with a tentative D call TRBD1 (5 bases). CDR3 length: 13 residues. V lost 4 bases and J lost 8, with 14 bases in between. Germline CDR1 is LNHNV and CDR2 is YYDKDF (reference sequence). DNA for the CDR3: TGTGCCACCAGCATCCAAGGGGATGTCGGCTACACCTTC. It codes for CATSIQGDVGYTF.

CDR3 region: CSVGDPRATDTQYF. Written as DNA, the CDR3 is TGCAGCGTTGGAGATCCCAGAGCCACAGATACGCAGTATTTT. V gene TRBV29-1 combines with J gene TRBJ2-3; D call uncertain. V shed 4 bases and J shed 2 bases, with 13 bases lying between them. This CDR3 is built from 14 residues. CDR1 and CDR2 from the germline V gene are SQVTM and ANQGSEA.

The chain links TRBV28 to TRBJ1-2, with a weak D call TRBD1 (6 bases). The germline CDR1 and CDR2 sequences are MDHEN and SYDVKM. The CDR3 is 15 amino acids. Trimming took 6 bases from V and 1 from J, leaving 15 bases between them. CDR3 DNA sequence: TGTGCCAGCAGCCGAAGGGGGTGGGTTAACTATGGCTACACCTTC. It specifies CASSRRGWVNYGYTF.

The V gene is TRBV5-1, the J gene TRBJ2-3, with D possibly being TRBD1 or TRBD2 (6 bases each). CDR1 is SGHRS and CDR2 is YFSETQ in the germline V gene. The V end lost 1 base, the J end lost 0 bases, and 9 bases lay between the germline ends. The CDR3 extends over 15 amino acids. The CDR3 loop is CASSLSGASTDTQYF. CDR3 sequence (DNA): TGCGCCAGCAGCTTGTCGGGGGCTAGCACAGATACGCAGTATTTT.

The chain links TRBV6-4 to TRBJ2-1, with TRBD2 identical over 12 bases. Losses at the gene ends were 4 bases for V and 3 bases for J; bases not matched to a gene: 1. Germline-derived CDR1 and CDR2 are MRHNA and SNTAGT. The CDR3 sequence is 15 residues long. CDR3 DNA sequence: TGTGCCAGCAGTGGACTAGCGGGAGACTACAATGAGCAGTTCTTC. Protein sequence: CASSGLAGDYNEQFF.

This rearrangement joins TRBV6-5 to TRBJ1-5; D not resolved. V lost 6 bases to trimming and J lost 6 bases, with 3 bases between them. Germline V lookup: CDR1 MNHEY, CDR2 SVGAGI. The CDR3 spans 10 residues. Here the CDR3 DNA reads TGTGCCAGCAGGGGTCAGCCCCAGCATTTT. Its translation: CASRGQPQHF.

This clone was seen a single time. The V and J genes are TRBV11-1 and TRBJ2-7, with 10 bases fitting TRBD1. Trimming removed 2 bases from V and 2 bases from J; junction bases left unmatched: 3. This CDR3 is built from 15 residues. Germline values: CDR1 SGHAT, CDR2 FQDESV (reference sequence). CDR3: CASSLPGQGPYEQYF. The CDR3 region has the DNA TGTGCCAGCAGCTTACCGGGACAGGGGCCCTACGAGCAGTACTTC. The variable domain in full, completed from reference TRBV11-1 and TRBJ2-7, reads EAEVAQSPRYKITEKSQAVAFWCDPISGHATLYWYRQILGQGPELLVQFQDESVVDDSQLPKDRFSAERLKGVDSTLKIQPAELGDSAMYLCASSLPGQGPYEQYFGPGTRLTVT.

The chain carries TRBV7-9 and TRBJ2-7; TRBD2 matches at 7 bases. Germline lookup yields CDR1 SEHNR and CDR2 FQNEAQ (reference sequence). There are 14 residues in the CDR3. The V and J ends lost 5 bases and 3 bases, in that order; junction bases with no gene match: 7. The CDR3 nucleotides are TGTGCCAGCAGCCCTAGGGACTACAACTACGAGCAGTACTTC. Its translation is CASSPRDYNYEQYF.

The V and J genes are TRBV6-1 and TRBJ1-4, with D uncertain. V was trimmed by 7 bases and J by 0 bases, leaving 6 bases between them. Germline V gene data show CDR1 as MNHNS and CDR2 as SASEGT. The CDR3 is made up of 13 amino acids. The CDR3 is CASTGATNEKLFF. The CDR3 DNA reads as TGTGCCAGCACAGGTGCAACTAATGAAAAACTGTTTTTT.

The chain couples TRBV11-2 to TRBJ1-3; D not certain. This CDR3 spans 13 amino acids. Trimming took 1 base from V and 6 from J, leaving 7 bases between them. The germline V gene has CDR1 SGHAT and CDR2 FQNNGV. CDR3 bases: TGTGCCAGCAGCTTAGGAAGCAAAAACACCATATATTTT. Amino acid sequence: CASSLGSKNTIYF.

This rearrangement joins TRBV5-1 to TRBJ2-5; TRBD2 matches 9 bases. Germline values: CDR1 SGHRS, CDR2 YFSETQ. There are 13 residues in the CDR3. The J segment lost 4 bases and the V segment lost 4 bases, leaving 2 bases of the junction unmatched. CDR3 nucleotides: TGCGCCAGCAGCCCGACTAGCGGAGAGACCCAGTACTTC. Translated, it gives CASSPTSGETQYF. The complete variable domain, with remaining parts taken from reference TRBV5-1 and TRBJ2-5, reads KAGVTQTPRYLIKTRGQQVTLSCSPISGHRSVSWYQQTPGQGLQFLFEYFSETQRNKGNFPGRFSGRQFSNSRSEMNVSTLELGDSALYLCASSPTSGETQYFGPGTRLLVL.

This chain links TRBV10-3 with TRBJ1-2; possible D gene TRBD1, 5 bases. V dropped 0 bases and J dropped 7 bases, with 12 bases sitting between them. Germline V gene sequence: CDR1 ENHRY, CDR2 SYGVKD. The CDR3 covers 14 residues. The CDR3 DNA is TGTGCCATCAGTGAGTCGGGCCAGGGTAGTGGCTACACCTTC. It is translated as CAISESGQGSGYTF.

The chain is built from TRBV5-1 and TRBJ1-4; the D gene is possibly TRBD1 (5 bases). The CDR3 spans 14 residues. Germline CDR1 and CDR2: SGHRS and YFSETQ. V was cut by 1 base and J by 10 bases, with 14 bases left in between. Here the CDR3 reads CASSLTNRLGKLFF. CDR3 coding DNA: TGCGCCAGCAGCTTGACCAACAGGCTGGGAAAACTGTTTTTT. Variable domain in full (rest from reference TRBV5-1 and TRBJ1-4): KAGVTQTPRYLIKTRGQQVTLSCSPISGHRSVSWYQQTPGQGLQFLFEYFSETQRNKGNFPGRFSGRQFSNSRSEMNVSTLELGDSALYLCASSLTNRLGKLFFGSGTQLSVL.

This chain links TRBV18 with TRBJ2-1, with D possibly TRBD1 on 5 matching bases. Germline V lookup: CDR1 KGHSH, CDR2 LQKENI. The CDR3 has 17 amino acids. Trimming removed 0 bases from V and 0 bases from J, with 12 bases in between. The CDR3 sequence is CASSPPTRADSYNEQFF. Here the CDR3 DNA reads TGTGCCAGCTCACCACCGACCAGGGCCGACTCCTACAATGAGCAGTTCTTC. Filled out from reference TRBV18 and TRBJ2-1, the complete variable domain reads NAGVMQNPRHLVRRRGQEARLRCSPMKGHSHVYWYRQLPEEGLKFMVYLQKENIIDESGMPKERFSAEFPKEGPSILRIQQVVRGDSAAYFCASSPPTRADSYNEQFFGPGTRLTVL.

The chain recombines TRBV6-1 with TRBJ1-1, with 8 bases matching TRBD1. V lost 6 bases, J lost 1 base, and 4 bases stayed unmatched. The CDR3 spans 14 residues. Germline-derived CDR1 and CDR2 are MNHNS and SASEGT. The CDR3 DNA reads TGTGCCAGCAGCTTGGGACAGGCGAACACTGAAGCTTTCTTT. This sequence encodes CASSLGQANTEAFF.

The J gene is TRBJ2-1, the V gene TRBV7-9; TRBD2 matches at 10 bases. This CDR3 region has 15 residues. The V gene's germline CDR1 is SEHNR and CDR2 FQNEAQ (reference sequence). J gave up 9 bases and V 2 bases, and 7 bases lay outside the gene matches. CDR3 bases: TGTGCCAGCAGCTTAAAAAGCGGGAGGGCCCTTGAGCAGTTCTTC. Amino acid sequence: CASSLKSGRALEQFF.

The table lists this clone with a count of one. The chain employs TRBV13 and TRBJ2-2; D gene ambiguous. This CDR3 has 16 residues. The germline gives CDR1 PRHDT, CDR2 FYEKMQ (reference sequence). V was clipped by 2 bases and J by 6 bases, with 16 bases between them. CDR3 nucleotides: TGTGCCAGCAGCTTACGAAGTTTTCTTGTGGCCGGGGAGCTGTTTTTT. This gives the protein CASSLRSFLVAGELFF.

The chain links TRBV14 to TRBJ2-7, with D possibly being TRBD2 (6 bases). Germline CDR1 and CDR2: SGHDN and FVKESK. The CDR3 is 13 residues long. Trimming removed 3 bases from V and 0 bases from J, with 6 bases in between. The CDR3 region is CASSHGGSYEQYF. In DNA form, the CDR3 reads TGTGCCAGCAGCCACGGGGGCTCCTACGAGCAGTACTTC.